These T cell receptor beta chains were read from a single sample in a study of control samples from healthy donors and cancer patients. Assay: immunoSEQ multiplex PCR; the TCRdb copy retains only in-frame clones and omits some. This table holds about 170,000 clones, about 91% found once. The sample comprised blood. Receptor source: a woman aged 25-40 years in good health. Both conserved end residues are part of each CDR3. D genes are given only for firm matches. Part of the rows lack a size; the others show once, few, many or a class for expanded clones.

d_gene	v_gene	j_gene	abundance	CDR3nt	CDR3aa
NA	TRBV3-1/TRBV3-2	TRBJ2-1	NA	TGTGCCAGCAGCCAAGAAGGGGCCAGGGCAAATGAGCAGTTCTTC	CASSQEGARANEQFF
TRBD1	TRBV19	TRBJ1-1	few	TGTGCCAGTAGACGCAGGGGGCTGTTAAAGAACACTGAAGCTTTCTTT	CASRRRGLLKNTEAFF
TRBD2	TRBV27	TRBJ2-3	NA	TGTGCCAGCAGTTCCGGACTAGCGGGAGCAGAGGATACGCAGTATTTT	CASSSGLAGAEDTQYF
NA	TRBV28	TRBJ2-3	NA	TGTGCCAGCAGCCCCCTGGGGGGAAGAGGCACAGATACGCAGTATTTT	CASSPLGGRGTDTQYF
NA	TRBV7-2	TRBJ2-4	NA	TGTGCCAGCAGCTTTAAGAGGGCGACCGTTGCGGCCAAAAACATTCAGTACTTC	CASSFKRATVAAKNIQYF
TRBD1	TRBV30	TRBJ2-1	NA	TGTGCCTGGAGTTCAGGGGGCATGGATGAGCAGTTCTTC	CAWSSGGMDEQFF
TRBD1	TRBV28	TRBJ2-7	NA	TGTGCCAGCAGTGGCAGATGGGGACAGGTATCCTACGAGCAGTACTTC	CASSGRWGQVSYEQYF
NA	TRBV4-1	TRBJ2-7	NA	TGCGCCAGCAGCAGCGCAGGCAGGGGAGTCTACGAGCAGTACTTC	CASSSAGRGVYEQYF
NA	TRBV11-2	TRBJ2-7	NA	TGTGCCAGCAGCGGCACAGGGGAGCAGTACTTC	CASSGTGEQYF
NA	TRBV24-1	TRBJ1-4	NA	TGTGCCACCAGTGACACCCTAGGAAAACTGTTTTTT	CATSDTLGKLFF
TRBD2	TRBV2	TRBJ2-1	NA	TGTGCCAGCAGTACTACCGGGACTACCCTGGTGAATGAGCAGTTCTTC	CASSTTGTTLVNEQFF
NA	TRBV6-1	TRBJ1-2	NA	TGTGCCAGCAGTGAGAGACAGCCGTCGTTC	CASSERQPSF
NA	TRBV19	TRBJ1-4	once	TGTGCCAGTAGCCCCTACGAAGGGGAAAAACTGTTTTTT	CASSPYEGEKLFF
NA	TRBV5-5	TRBJ1-1	NA	TGTGCCAGCAGCTTAGGGGTAGGGGGAACTGAAGCTTTCTTT	CASSLGVGGTEAFF
TRBD1	TRBV2	TRBJ1-1	NA	TGTGCCAGCAGTGAAGTGGGAGGGACAGCCCGAGAAGCTTTCTTT	CASSEVGGTAREAFF